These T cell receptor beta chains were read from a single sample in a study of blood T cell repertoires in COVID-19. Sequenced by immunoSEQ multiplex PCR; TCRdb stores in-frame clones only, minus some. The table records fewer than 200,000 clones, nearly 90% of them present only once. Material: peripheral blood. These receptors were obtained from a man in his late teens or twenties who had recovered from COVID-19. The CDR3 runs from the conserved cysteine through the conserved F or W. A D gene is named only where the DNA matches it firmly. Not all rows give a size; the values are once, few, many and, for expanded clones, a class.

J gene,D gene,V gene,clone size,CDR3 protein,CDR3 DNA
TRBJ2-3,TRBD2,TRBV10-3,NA,CASAGGTDTQYF,TGTGCCTCGGCGGGAGGCACAGATACGCAGTATTTT
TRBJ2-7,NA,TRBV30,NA,CAWSVRVLSYEQYF,TGTGCCTGGAGTGTACGGGTACTGTCCTACGAGCAGTACTTC
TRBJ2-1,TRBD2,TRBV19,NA,CASIMGGLGNNEQFF,TGTGCCAGTATTATGGGGGGGTTGGGAAACAATGAGCAGTTCTTC
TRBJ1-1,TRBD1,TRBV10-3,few,CAISEWGRTGGTEAFF,TGTGCCATCAGTGAGTGGGGGAGGACAGGGGGCACTGAAGCTTTCTTT
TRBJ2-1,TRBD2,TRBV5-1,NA,CASSLGSGRALDEQFF,TGCGCCAGCAGCTTGGGTAGCGGGAGGGCCCTCGATGAGCAGTTCTTC
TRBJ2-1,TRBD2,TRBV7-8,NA,CASSRAVREVHEQFF,TGTGCCAGCAGCCGAGCGGTGCGGGAGGTCCATGAGCAGTTCTTC
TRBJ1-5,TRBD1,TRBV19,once,CASSILPGTGGQPQHF,TGTGCCAGTAGTATCCTGCCCGGGACAGGGGGTCAGCCCCAGCATTTT
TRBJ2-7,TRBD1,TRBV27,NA,CASGTGVGEQYF,TGTGCCAGCGGGACAGGGGTAGGCGAGCAGTACTTC
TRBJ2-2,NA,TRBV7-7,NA,CASSLNLAKTGELFF,TGTGCTAGCAGCTTAAATCTAGCGAAAACCGGGGAGCTGTTTTTT
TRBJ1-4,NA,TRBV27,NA,CASSLSGAGELFF,TGTGCCAGCAGTTTAAGTGGGGCGGGAGAGTTGTTTTTT
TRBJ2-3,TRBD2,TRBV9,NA,CASNSGRVTDTQYF,TGTGCCAGCAACAGCGGGAGGGTCACAGATACGCAGTATTTT
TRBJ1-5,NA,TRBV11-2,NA,CASSQGRAQPQHF,TGTGCCAGCAGCCAAGGGAGGGCGCAGCCCCAGCATTTT
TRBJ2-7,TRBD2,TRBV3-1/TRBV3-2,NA,CASSRLAGTYEQYF,TGTGCCAGCAGCCGACTAGCGGGCACCTACGAGCAGTACTTC
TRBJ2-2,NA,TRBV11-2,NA,CASSLVYITGELFF,TGTGCCAGCAGCTTAGTATATATCACCGGGGAGCTGTTTTTT
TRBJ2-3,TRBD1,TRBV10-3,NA,CAINPQGGTDTQYF,TGTGCCATCAACCCTCAGGGGGGCACAGATACGCAGTATTTT
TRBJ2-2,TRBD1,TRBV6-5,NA,CASRDDRVITGELFF,TGTGCCAGCAGGGACGACAGGGTGATAACGGGGGAGCTGTTTTTT
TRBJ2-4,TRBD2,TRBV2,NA,CASSLTSALNIQYF,TGTGCCAGCAGCTTGACTAGCGCTCTAAACATTCAGTACTTC
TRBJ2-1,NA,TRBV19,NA,CASIDRGVNNEQFF,TGTGCCAGTATTGATAGGGGCGTTAACAATGAGCAGTTCTTC
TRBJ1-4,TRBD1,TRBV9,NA,CASSATGGLEKLFF,TGTGCCAGCAGCGCCACAGGGGGTCTGGAAAAACTGTTTTTT
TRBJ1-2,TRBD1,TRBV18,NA,CASSPGQLNYGYTF,TGTGCCAGCTCTCCGGGACAGTTGAACTATGGCTACACCTTC
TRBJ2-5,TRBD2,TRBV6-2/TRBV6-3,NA,CASSAGTSDLQETQYF,TGTGCCAGCAGTGCCGGGACTAGCGACCTCCAAGAGACCCAGTACTTC
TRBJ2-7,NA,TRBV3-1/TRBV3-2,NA,CASSRLSTELAEQYF,TGTGCCAGCAGCCGCCTTTCGACAGAACTGGCCGAGCAGTACTTC
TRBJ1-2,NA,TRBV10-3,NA,CAISARDVLYGYTF,TGTGCCATCAGCGCCCGGGATGTGCTCTATGGCTACACCTTC
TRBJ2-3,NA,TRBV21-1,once,CASSKPDRTIRGTDTQYF,TGTGCCAGCAGCAAACCGGACAGGACGATTCGCGGCACAGATACGCAGTATTTT
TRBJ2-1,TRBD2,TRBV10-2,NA,CASSELLAGNEQFF,TGCGCCAGCAGTGAGCTTCTAGCGGGGAATGAGCAGTTCTTC
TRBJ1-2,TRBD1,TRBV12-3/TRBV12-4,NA,CASSGTVYGYTF,TGTGCCAGCAGTGGGACAGTTTATGGCTACACCTTC
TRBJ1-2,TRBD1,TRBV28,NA,CASSFGRQGNYGYTF,TGTGCCAGCAGTTTTGGGAGACAGGGCAACTATGGCTACACCTTC
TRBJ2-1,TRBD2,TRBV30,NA,CAWGLADYNEQFF,TGTGCCTGGGGACTAGCGGATTACAATGAGCAGTTCTTC
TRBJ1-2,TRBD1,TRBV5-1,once,CASSTRQGNYGYTF,TGCGCCAGCAGCACCCGACAGGGAAACTATGGCTACACCTTC
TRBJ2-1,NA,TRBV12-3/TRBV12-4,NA,CASSVAGTMQFF,TGTGCCAGCAGTGTCGCCGGGACAATGCAGTTCTTC
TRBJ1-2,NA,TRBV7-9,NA,CASSLDGSGGYTF,TGTGCCAGCAGCTTAGACGGATCGGGAGGCTACACCTTC
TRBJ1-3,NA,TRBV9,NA,CASSADRVSGNTIYF,TGTGCCAGCAGCGCGGACAGAGTCTCTGGAAACACCATATATTTT
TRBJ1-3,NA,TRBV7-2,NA,CASSLASVAIPSGNTIYF,TGTGCCAGCAGCTTAGCGAGTGTAGCCATACCCTCTGGAAACACCATATATTTT
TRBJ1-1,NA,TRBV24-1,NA,CATSDAGSGTEAFF,TGTGCCACCAGTGATGCCGGGTCGGGCACTGAAGCTTTCTTT
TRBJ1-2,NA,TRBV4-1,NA,CASSQARLINYGYTF,TGCGCCAGCAGCCAAGCTCGACTCATTAACTATGGCTACACCTTC
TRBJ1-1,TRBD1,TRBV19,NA,CASSRTGGLRTEAFF,TGTGCCAGTAGTAGGACAGGGGGCCTGCGCACTGAAGCTTTCTTT
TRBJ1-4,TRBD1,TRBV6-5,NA,CASSKQGGVEKLFF,TGTGCCAGCAGCAAACAGGGGGGCGTTGAAAAACTGTTTTTT
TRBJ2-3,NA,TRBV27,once,CASSYLGAPTQYF,TGTGCCAGCAGTTACCTTGGGGCTCCTACGCAGTATTTT
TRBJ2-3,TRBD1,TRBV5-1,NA,CASSSRQGTSTDTQYF,TGCGCCAGCAGCTCCAGACAGGGAACTAGCACAGATACGCAGTATTTT
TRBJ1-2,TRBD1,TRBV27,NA,CASSLSAPGTGYGYTF,TGTGCCAGCAGTTTATCGGCCCCCGGGACAGGGTATGGCTACACCTTC
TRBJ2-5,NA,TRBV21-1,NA,CASRKSGEQETQYF,TGTGCCAGCAGGAAATCGGGGGAACAAGAGACCCAGTACTTC
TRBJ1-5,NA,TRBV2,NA,CASTGGGALPQHF,TGTGCCAGCACCGGTGGGGGGGCTCTGCCCCAGCATTTT
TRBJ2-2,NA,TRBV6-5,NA,CASSYGLLPNTGELFF,TGTGCCAGCAGTTACGGACTCCTCCCGAACACCGGGGAGCTGTTTTTT
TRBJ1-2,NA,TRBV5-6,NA,CASSFPGFNYGYTF,TGTGCCAGCAGCTTCCCCGGGTTTAACTATGGCTACACCTTC
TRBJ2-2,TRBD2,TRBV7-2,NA,CASSSSGRAAGELFF,TGTGCCAGCAGCTCTAGCGGGAGGGCCGCCGGGGAGCTGTTTTTT
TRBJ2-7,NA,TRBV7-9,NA,CASSPLSSENLEQYF,TGTGCCAGCAGCCCCTTAAGCTCGGAGAACCTCGAGCAGTACTTC
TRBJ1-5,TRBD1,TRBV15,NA,CATSRDPDRDGQPQHF,TGTGCCACCAGCAGAGACCCCGACAGGGACGGACAGCCCCAGCATTTT
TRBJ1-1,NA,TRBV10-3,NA,CAISSVTGTTEAFF,TGTGCCATCAGCTCCGTTACAGGTACCACTGAAGCTTTCTTT
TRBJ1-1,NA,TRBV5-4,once,CASSFSRSGGPEAFF,TGTGCCAGCAGCTTCTCCAGATCTGGTGGGCCTGAAGCTTTCTTT
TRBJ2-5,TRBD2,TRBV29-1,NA,CSVYGTSGIFAQYF,TGCAGCGTTTACGGGACTAGCGGTATCTTCGCCCAGTACTTC
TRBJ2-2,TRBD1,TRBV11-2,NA,CASSRRDSQTGELFF,TGTGCCAGCAGCAGACGGGACAGCCAAACCGGGGAGCTGTTTTTT
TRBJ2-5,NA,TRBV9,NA,CASSAGIQETQYF,TGTGCCAGCAGCGCCGGGATCCAAGAGACCCAGTACTTC
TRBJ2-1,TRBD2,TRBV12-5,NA,CASAYGLADNNEQFF,TGTGCTAGTGCTTATGGACTAGCGGACAACAATGAGCAGTTCTTC
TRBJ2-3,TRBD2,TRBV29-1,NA,CSVEASGRADTQYF,TGCAGCGTTGAAGCCAGCGGGAGGGCAGATACGCAGTATTTT
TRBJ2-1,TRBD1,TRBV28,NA,CASSLTGAYNEQFF,TGTGCCAGCAGTTTGACAGGGGCCTACAATGAGCAGTTCTTC
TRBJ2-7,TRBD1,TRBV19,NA,CASSTGWGDRTYEQYF,TGTGCCAGTAGTACAGGGTGGGGGGACAGGACCTACGAGCAGTACTTC
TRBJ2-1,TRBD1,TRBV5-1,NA,CASSLPYTGGAGNEQFF,TGCGCCAGCAGCTTGCCCTACACAGGGGGCGCTGGGAATGAGCAGTTCTTC
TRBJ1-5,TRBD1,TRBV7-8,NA,CASSPGTVFSQPQHF,TGTGCCAGCAGCCCAGGGACAGTCTTCAGTCAGCCCCAGCATTTT
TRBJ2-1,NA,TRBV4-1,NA,CASSQEEERVHEQFF,TGCGCCAGCAGCCAAGAAGAGGAGCGGGTTCATGAGCAGTTCTTC
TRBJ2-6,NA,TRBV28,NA,CATLSGANVLTF,TGTGCCACCCTCTCTGGGGCCAACGTCCTGACTTTC